These T cell receptor beta chains were read from a single sample in a study of OX40 agonist ivuxolimab in advanced cancers. Generated by immunoSEQ multiplex PCR, the TCRdb table keeps only in-frame clones and is missing some. The sample has approximately 77,000 clones, roughly 89% seen once. This material consisted of CD4+ or CD8+ T cells sorted from blood, taken in a trial of the OX40 agonist ivuxolimab. The receptors originated from an adult with an advanced solid tumor such as melanoma, head and neck, liver or kidney cancer. The CDR3 runs from the conserved cysteine through the conserved F or W. A D gene is named only where the DNA matches it firmly. Rows may omit the clone size; those that give it use once, few, many or a size class.

d_call j_call clone_size v_call cdr3_nt cdr3_aa
- TRBJ2-7 few TRBV5-1 TGCGCCAGCAGCTTGGGGGTAAATCAGGACTACGAGCAGTACTTC CASSLGVNQDYEQYF
TRBD2 TRBJ2-7 - TRBV18 TGTGCCAGCTCACCGTTGGGACTAGAAAGCTACGAGCAGTACTTC CASSPLGLESYEQYF
- TRBJ2-7 - TRBV19 TGTGCCAGTAGTATTTGGGCACAGGGAGCCTACGAGCAGTACTTC CASSIWAQGAYEQYF
- TRBJ2-3 - TRBV30 TGTGCCTGGAGTTGGCGGAGCACAGATACGCAGTATTTT CAWSWRSTDTQYF
- TRBJ1-2 - TRBV7-8 TGTGCCAGCAGCTTAAAGGGGGGTCTCTATGGCTACACCTTC CASSLKGGLYGYTF
TRBD1 TRBJ2-5 - TRBV5-1 TGCGCCAGCAGCAGACAGGGGGCGCACGCCACGGGGGAGACCCAGTACTTC CASSRQGAHATGETQYF
- TRBJ2-7 - TRBV6-5 TGTGCCAGCAGTTACGATAGCGGTGTAGGGAGGCACGAGCAGTACTTC CASSYDSGVGRHEQYF
TRBD2 TRBJ2-1 - TRBV29-1 TGCAGCGCCCGAGGGACTAGCGGGAGTAATGAGCAGTTCTTC CSARGTSGSNEQFF
- TRBJ2-7 - TRBV9 TGTGCCAGCAGCGTAGGGTCTGTAGCAGACCTCTACGAGCAGTACTTC CASSVGSVADLYEQYF
- TRBJ2-1 - TRBV2 TGTGCCAGCAGCTCCCCGAGGGGGAAGAATGAGCAGTTCTTC CASSSPRGKNEQFF
- TRBJ2-5 - TRBV7-2 TGTGCCAGCAGCTCAACGGGCCAGGCACAAGAGACCCAGTACTTC CASSSTGQAQETQYF
TRBD1 TRBJ2-7 - TRBV10-3 TGTGCCATCAGTGTTGGGACAGGGGGCTACGAGCAGTACTTC CAISVGTGGYEQYF
- TRBJ2-3 - TRBV5-1 TGCGCCAGCAGCTTCGGGACGGTAAACACAGATACGCAGTATTTT CASSFGTVNTDTQYF
- TRBJ2-5 - TRBV15 TGTGCCACCAGCAGGGCCCAAGAGACCCAGTACTTC CATSRAQETQYF
TRBD2 TRBJ2-7 - TRBV7-2 TGTGCCAGCAGCTCGACTAGCGGCTACGAGCAGTACTTC CASSSTSGYEQYF
TRBD2 TRBJ2-7 - TRBV28 TGTGCCAGCAGTTGGACTAGCGGGAACGAGCAGTACTTC CASSWTSGNEQYF
TRBD2 TRBJ2-2 few TRBV10-3 TGTGCCATCAGTGGACTAGCGGCGAACACCGGGGAGCTGTTTTTT CAISGLAANTGELFF
- TRBJ2-1 - TRBV7-2 TGTGCCAGCAGCTCCCGGTGGGTGTCGAGCTCCTACAATGAGCAGTTCTTC CASSSRWVSSSYNEQFF
- TRBJ2-7 - TRBV4-2 TGTGCCAGCAGCCAAGATTTGGCAGGGCCCTACGAGCAGTACTTC CASSQDLAGPYEQYF
TRBD2 TRBJ2-7 - TRBV4-2 TGTGCCAGCAGCCAGGGTGGACTAGCGGACAGCTCCTACGAGCAGTACTTC CASSQGGLADSSYEQYF
- TRBJ2-2 - TRBV10-3 TGTGCCATCAGTGGGGAAGGGGCCCCGAACACCGGGGAGCTGTTTTTT CAISGEGAPNTGELFF
- TRBJ1-2 - TRBV5-4 TGTGCCAGCAGTGTGGGCCTATCCCCCAACTATGGCTACACCTTC CASSVGLSPNYGYTF
- TRBJ2-7 - TRBV6-5 TGTGCCAGCAGTCCCTGGCGGGGACCCTACGAGCAGTACTTC CASSPWRGPYEQYF
TRBD1 TRBJ1-5 few TRBV4-1 TGCGCCAGCAGCCTAGGACAGGGCGCCAATCAGCCCCAGCATTTT CASSLGQGANQPQHF
- TRBJ1-2 - TRBV27 TGTGCCAGCAGTTTGCTAGGGGAGGGAGGCTATGGCTACACCTTC CASSLLGEGGYGYTF
- TRBJ2-7 - TRBV6-1 TGTGCCAGCAGTAGAAACTACGAGCAGTACTTC CASSRNYEQYF
- TRBJ2-2 - TRBV19 TGTGCCAGTAGTACCCTCGATGGGGACGGGGAGCTGTTTTTT CASSTLDGDGELFF
- TRBJ2-1 - TRBV4-2 TGTGCCAGCAGCCAAGAAGATAGCAATGAGCAGTTCTTC CASSQEDSNEQFF
- TRBJ1-3 once TRBV9 TGTGCCAGCAGCGTCGTGGCAGGGTGGTCTGGAAACACCATATATTTT CASSVVAGWSGNTIYF
- TRBJ2-1 - TRBV7-2 TGTGCCAGCAGCTTCCTCGGCAATGAGCAGTTCTTC CASSFLGNEQFF
- TRBJ2-1 - TRBV20-1 TGCAGTGCTTCCAGAGGGCCAAAGCAGTTCTTC CSASRGPKQFF
TRBD2 TRBJ2-7 - TRBV7-2 TGTGCCAGCAGCTTAGCTCCCGGGACTAGCGGGAGCTACGAGCAGTACTTC CASSLAPGTSGSYEQYF
- TRBJ1-1 - TRBV18 TGTGCCAGCTCACCTACAGAGAACACTGAAGCTTTCTTT CASSPTENTEAFF
TRBD1 TRBJ2-7 - TRBV11-3 TGTGCCAGCAGCTTCGGACAGGGCTTGAACTACGAGCAGTACTTC CASSFGQGLNYEQYF
- TRBJ2-1 - TRBV19 TGTGCCAGTAGGGGGCCGGGCACGGGGGATGAGCAGTTCTTC CASRGPGTGDEQFF
TRBD1 TRBJ1-3 - TRBV6-5 TGTGCCAGCAGTATTCGACAGGGGGCTGGAAACACCATATATTTT CASSIRQGAGNTIYF
TRBD2 TRBJ2-7 - TRBV10-1 TGCGCCAGCAGTACGAGCGGGAGTTACGAGCAGTACTTC CASSTSGSYEQYF
TRBD1 TRBJ1-1 - TRBV6-6 TGTGCCAGCAGTTACCGACACCTACAGGGGATTGCTGAAGCTTTCTTT CASSYRHLQGIAEAFF
- TRBJ2-1 - TRBV16 TGTGCCAGCAGCCAATCCGGTGAGGGTAGGACCTACAATGAGCAGTTCTTC CASSQSGEGRTYNEQFF
- TRBJ2-5 - TRBV10-1 TGCGCCAGCAGTGATTCAGGGTCAGGACAAGAGACCCAGTACTTC CASSDSGSGQETQYF
- TRBJ1-5 - TRBV7-9 TGTGCCAGCAGCTTAGGAACGGTTCAGCCCCAGCATTTT CASSLGTVQPQHF
- TRBJ2-6 - TRBV27 TGTGCCAGCAGTTCAATGGGGCACTCTGGGGCCAACGTCCTGACTTTC CASSSMGHSGANVLTF
- TRBJ2-7 - TRBV30 TGTGCCTGGACCCAAGGGGGTTTTGGGCAGTACTTC CAWTQGGFGQYF
- TRBJ1-4 - TRBV5-1 TGCGCCAGCAGCTGGGACCTAACCTTTAATGAAAAACTGTTTTTT CASSWDLTFNEKLFF
- TRBJ2-5 - TRBV10-1 TGCGCCAGCAGTGAGTCCACCGAGGGGGTAGCCCAGTACTTC CASSESTEGVAQYF
- TRBJ2-3 once TRBV15 TGTGCCACCAGCAGTTATCAGTTGAGTGCAGATACGCAGTATTTT CATSSYQLSADTQYF
- TRBJ1-5 - TRBV28 TGTGCCAGCCGACACCCAGATGGTCAGCCCCAGCATTTT CASRHPDGQPQHF
- TRBJ2-7 once TRBV20-1 TGCAGTGCTAGACTACAGGTGAAGAAGTACTTC CSARLQVKKYF
- TRBJ1-5 few TRBV15 TGTGCCACCAGCAGACAGGGTTATCCCCAGCATTTT CATSRQGYPQHF
- TRBJ1-6 - TRBV6-5 TGTGCCAGCAGTTACTCTTACCGGGGAGCCAATTCACCCCTCCACTTT CASSYSYRGANSPLHF
TRBD2 TRBJ2-3 - TRBV19 TGTGCCAGTAGTCCCCGAGTAGCGGGGAGGGATACGCAGTATTTT CASSPRVAGRDTQYF
- TRBJ2-3 - TRBV30 TGTGCCTGGGGGAGTCAAGGAACAAGCACAGATACGCAGTATTTT CAWGSQGTSTDTQYF
TRBD2 TRBJ2-7 - TRBV4-1 TGCGCCAGCAGCCTCACGACTAGCGGGAGGCTAGGCGAGCAGTACTTC CASSLTTSGRLGEQYF